This record covers a single TCR beta chain. In the study's own analysis: Amplification from reference gene primers served as the basis for estimated nucleated cell counts. Only in-frame clones appear in the TCRdb table, and some are missing; sequencing was by immunoSEQ multiplex PCR. From that table come the V and J calls and clone size; the DNA was used to work out D and trimming. The table records 110,000 to 150,000 clones, 85% to 90% of them present only once. This CDR3 comprises 13 residues. CDR1 is MNHEY, CDR2 SVGAGI, per germline. The V end was cut by 2 bases, the J end by 1 base, with 6 bases between. This entry belongs to a study of blood T cell repertoires in COVID-19. Whole-study context: Acute-phase and convalescent COVID-19 samples originated in the United States, Italy and Spain. In each case, the material was cDNA or gDNA derived from T cells, B-cell-depleted T cells, or PBMCs.

Sample: peripheral blood. The sequence derives from an older woman with active COVID-19. This chain connects TRBV6-5 to TRBJ2-7; D ambiguous. CDR3 DNA: TGTGCCAGCAGTTACGGGCTTTCCTACGAGCAGTACTTC. As protein: CASSYGLSYEQYF.